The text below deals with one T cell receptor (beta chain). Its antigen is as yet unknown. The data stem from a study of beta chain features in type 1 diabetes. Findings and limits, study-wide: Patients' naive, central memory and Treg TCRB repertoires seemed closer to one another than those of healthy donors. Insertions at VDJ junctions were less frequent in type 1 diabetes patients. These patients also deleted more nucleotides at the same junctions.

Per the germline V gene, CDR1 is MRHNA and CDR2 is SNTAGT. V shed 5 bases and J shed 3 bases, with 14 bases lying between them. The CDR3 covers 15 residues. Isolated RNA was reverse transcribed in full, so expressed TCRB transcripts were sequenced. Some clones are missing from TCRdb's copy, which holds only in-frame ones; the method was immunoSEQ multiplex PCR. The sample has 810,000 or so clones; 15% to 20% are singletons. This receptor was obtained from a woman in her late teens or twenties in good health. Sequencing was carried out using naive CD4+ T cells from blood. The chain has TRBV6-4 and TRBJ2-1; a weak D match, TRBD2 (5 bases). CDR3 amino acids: CASSSHSSGYNEQFF. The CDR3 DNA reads TGTGCCAGCAGTTCTCACTCGAGCGGCTACAATGAGCAGTTCTTC.